This TCR beta chain was retrieved from a study of early T cells in non-severe SARS-CoV-2 infection. The V end was cut by 5 bases, the J end by 10 bases, with 6 bases between. The CDR3 length is 10 residues. Germline V gene data show CDR1 as MDHEN and CDR2 as SYDVKM. Researchers tagged individual cDNA molecules with unique molecular identifiers. TCRdb fed the 5' RACE reads into MiXCR, producing one record per CDR3 protein. This sample has tens of thousands of distinct CDR3 sequences, with about an eighth found just once. With regard to this clonotype: What it binds is not known.

Study-wide results and caveats: Sequences matched to VDJdb favored anti-spike CD8 responses, while private and CD4 specificities were missed.

The clonotype originates from an adult who was a healthcare worker with PCR-confirmed SARS-CoV-2 infection or an uninfected control (not recorded which). The rearrangement joins TRBV28 to TRBJ2-1, with D perhaps being TRBD1 or TRBD2 (5 bases each). Sequencing was carried out using whole blood. This chain's CDR3 is CASSEGEQFF. In DNA form, the CDR3 reads TGTGCCAGCAGTGAGGGGGAGCAGTTCTTC.